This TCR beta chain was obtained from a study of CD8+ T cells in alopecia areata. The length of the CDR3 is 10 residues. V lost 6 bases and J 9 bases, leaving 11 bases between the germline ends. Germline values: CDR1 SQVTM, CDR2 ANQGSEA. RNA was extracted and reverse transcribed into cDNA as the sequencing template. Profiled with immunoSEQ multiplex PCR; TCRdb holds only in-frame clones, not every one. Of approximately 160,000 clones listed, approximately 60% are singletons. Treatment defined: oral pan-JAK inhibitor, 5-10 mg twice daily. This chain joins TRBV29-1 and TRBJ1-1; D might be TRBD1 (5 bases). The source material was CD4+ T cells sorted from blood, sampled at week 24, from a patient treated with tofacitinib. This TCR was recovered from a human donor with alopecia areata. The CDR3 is CSVVRGKAFF. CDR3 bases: TGCAGCGTGGTACGGGGCAAAGCTTTCTTT.